This record concerns one TCR beta chain sequence. Its target is unknown. This sample stems from a study of cytomegalovirus exposure and HLA in healthy donors. General study findings and limits: TCR beta chains associated with HLA were, in a later analysis, more clonally expanded than equally common others.

CDR3 length equals 15 residues. J lost 3 bases, V lost 7 bases, and 7 bases had no gene match. From germline, CDR1 is LNHDA and CDR2 SQIVND (reference sequence). The PCR used 60 Vbeta and 13 Jbeta primers. Profiling relied on immunoSEQ multiplex PCR, and the TCRdb table lists in-frame clones only, not all of them. The sample contains around 180,000 clones, 79% of which appear only once. The specimen sequenced was PBMCs. This receptor was obtained from a woman aged 40-49 years in good health and CMV-seronegative. The gene calls are TRBV19 and TRBJ2-1; 9 bases match TRBD2. Here the CDR3 DNA reads TGTGCCAGTACCCTTAGCGGGAGCGGCTACAATGAGCAGTTCTTC. Its translation is CASTLSGSGYNEQFF.